The clone carrying this T cell receptor (beta chain) has just a few counts. What it binds is unknown. The record originates from a study of early T cells in non-severe SARS-CoV-2 infection. As for the study in general: With bulk RNA from unsorted whole blood as input, sequencing yielded unpaired chains.

Study results and caveats: Private and CD4 specificities were missed by VDJdb matching, skewed to anti-spike CD8.

In the library, individual cDNA molecules carried attached unique molecular identifiers. MiXCR, applied by TCRdb to the 5' RACE reads, yields one record per CDR3 protein. The sample shows tens of thousands of distinct CDR3 sequences, 12% of them seen only once. Trimming took 4 bases from V and 0 from J, leaving 13 bases between them. Germline V gene data show CDR1 as SGHVS and CDR2 as FNYEAQ. The CDR3 runs to 17 residues. The TCR was taken from an adult who was a healthcare worker with PCR-confirmed SARS-CoV-2 infection or an uninfected control (not recorded which). The sequencing input was whole blood. V and J are TRBV7-6 and TRBJ2-6; perhaps TRBD1 as D (6 bases). CDR3 bases: TGTGCCAGCAGCTCCCGGGACATGTACTCTGGGGCCAACGTCCTGACTTTC. It codes for CASSSRDMYSGANVLTF.